The entry that follows covers one T cell receptor (beta chain) sequence. The record originates from a study of cytomegalovirus exposure and HLA in healthy donors. Germline V gives CDR1 LNHDA, CDR2 SQIVND (reference sequence). The CDR3 contains 15 residues. V lost 3 bases and J lost 4, with 15 bases in between. Use of 60 Vbeta and 13 Jbeta primers characterized the PCR. Profiled with immunoSEQ multiplex PCR; TCRdb holds only in-frame clones, not every one. This table holds 150,000 or so clones, over 70% found once. Sequencing input: PBMCs. V and J are TRBV19 and TRBJ1-1, with TRBD1 as a possible D gene (5 bases). The origin of this receptor is a woman between 40 and 55 years old in good health and CMV-seropositive. The DNA for the CDR3 is TGTGCCAGTAGTATCCGAAAAACAGGCGGCACTGAAGCTTTCTTT. Its translation is CASSIRKTGGTEAFF. The entire variable domain, with the rest obtained from reference TRBV19 and TRBJ1-1, is as follows: DGGITQSPKYLFRKEGQNVTLSCEQNLNHDAMYWYRQDPGQGLRLIYYSQIVNDFQKGDIAEGYSVSREKKESFPLTVTSAQKNPTAFYLCASSIRKTGGTEAFFGQGTRLTVV.